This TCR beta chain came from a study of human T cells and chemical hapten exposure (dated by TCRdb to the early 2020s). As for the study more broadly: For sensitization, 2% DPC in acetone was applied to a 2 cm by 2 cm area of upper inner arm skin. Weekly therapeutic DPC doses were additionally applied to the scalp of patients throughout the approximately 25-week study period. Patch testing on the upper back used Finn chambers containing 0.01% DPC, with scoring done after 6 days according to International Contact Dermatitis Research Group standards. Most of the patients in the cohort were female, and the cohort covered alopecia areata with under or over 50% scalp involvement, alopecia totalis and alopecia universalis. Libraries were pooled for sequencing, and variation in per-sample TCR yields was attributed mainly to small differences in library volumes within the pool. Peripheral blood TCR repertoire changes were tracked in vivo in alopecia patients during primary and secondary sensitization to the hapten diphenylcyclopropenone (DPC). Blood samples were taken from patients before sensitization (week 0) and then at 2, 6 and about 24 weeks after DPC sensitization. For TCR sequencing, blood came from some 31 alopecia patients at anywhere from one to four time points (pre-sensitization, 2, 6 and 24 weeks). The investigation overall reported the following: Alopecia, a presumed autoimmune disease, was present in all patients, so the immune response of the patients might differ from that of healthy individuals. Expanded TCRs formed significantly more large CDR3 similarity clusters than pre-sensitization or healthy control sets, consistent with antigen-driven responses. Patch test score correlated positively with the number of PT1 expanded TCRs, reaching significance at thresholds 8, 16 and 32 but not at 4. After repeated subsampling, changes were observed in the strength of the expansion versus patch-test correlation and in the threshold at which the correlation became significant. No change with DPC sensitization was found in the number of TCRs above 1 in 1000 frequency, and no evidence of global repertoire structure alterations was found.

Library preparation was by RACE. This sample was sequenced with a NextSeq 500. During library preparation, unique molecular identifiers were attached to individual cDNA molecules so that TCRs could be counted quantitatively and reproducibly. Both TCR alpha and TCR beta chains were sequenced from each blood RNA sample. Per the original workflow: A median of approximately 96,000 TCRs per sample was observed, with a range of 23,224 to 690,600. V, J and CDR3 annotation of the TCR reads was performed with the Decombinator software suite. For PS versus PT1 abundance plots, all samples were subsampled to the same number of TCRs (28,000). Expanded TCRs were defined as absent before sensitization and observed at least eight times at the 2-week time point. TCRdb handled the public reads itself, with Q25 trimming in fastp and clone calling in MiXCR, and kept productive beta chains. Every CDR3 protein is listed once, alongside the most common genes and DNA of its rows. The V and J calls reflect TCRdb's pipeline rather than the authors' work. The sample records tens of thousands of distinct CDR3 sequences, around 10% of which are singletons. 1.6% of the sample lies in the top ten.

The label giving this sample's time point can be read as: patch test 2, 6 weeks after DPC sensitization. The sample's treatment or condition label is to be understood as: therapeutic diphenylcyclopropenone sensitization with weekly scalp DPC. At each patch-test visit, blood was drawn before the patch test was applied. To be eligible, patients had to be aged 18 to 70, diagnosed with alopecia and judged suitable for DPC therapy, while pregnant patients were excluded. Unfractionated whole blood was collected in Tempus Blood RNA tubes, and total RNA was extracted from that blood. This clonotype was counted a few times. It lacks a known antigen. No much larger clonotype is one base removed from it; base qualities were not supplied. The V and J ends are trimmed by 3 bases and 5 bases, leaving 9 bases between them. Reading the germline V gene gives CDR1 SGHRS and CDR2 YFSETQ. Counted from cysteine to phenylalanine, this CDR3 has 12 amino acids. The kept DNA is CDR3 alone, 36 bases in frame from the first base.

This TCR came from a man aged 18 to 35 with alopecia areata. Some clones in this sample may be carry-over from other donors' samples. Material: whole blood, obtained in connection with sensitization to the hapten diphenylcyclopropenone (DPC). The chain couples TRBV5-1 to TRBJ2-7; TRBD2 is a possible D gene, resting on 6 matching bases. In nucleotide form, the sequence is TGCGCCAGCAGCTGGACGGGGGACGAGCAGTACTTC. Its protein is CASSWTGDEQYF. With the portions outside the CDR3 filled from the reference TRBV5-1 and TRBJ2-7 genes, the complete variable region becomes KAGVTQTPRYLIKTRGQQVTLSCSPISGHRSVSWYQQTPGQGLQFLFEYFSETQRNKGNFPGRFSGRQFSNSRSEMNVSTLELGDSALYLCASSWTGDEQYFGPGTRLTVT.